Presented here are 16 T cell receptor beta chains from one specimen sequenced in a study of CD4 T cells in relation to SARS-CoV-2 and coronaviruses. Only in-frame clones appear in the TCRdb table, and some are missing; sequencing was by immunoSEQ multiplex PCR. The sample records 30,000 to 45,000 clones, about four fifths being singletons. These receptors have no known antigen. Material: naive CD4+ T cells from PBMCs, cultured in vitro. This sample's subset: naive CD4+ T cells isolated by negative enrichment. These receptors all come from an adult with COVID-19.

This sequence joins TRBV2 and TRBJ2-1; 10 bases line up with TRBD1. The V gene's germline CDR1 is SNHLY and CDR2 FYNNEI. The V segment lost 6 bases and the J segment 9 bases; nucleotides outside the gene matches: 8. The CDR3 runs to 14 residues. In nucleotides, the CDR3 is TGTGCCAGCAGGAGACAGGGGGCATATGGTGAGCAGTTCTTC. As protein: CASRRQGAYGEQFF.

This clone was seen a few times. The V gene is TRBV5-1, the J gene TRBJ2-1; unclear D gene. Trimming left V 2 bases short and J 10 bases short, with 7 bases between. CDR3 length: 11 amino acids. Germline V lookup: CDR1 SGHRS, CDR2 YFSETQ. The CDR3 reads CASSLQTEQFF. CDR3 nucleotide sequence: TGCGCCAGCAGCTTACAGACGGAGCAGTTCTTC.

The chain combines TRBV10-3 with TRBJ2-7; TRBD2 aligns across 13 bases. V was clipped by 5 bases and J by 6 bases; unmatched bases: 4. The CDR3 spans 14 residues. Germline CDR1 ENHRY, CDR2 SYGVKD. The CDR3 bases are TGTGCCATCAGTTCGGGACTAGCGGGATTCGAGCAGTACTTC. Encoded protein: CAISSGLAGFEQYF.

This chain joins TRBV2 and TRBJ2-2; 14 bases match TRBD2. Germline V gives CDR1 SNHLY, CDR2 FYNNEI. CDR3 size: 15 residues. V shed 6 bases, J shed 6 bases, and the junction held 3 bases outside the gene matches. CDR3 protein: CASRGLAGVSGELFF. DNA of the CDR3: TGTGCCAGCAGGGGACTAGCGGGAGTGTCCGGGGAGCTGTTTTTT. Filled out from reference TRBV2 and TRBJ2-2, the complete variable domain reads EPEVTQTPSHQVTQMGQEVILRCVPISNHLYFYWYRQILGQKVEFLVSFYNNEISEKSEIFDDQFSVERPDGSNFTLKIRSTKLEDSAMYFCASRGLAGVSGELFFGEGSRLTVL.

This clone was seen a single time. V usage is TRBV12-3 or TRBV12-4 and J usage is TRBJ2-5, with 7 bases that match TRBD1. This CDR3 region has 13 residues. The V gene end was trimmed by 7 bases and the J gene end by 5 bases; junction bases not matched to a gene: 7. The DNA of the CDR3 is TGTGCCAGCACCCGGGACAGTGGTGAGACCCAGTACTTC. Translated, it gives CASTRDSGETQYF.

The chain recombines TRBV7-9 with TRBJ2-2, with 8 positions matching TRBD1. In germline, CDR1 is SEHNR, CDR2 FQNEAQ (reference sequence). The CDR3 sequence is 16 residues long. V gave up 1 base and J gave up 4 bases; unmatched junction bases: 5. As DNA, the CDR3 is TGTGCCAGCAGCTTAGGTCCAGGGGGCGCCACCGGGGAGCTGTTTTTT. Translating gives CASSLGPGGATGELFF.

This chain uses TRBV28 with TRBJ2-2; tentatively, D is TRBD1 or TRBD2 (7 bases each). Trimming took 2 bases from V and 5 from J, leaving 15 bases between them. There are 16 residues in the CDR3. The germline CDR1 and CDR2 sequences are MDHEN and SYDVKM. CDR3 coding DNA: TGTGCCAGCAGTTTACAGGGGGGGCTCCATACCGGGGAGCTGTTTTTT. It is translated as CASSLQGGLHTGELFF.

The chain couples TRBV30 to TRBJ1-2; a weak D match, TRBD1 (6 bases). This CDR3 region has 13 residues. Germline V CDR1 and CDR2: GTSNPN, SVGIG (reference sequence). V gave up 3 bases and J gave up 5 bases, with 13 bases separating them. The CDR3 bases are TGTGCCTGGAGAACCCCTGGACAGTATGGCTACACCTTC. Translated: CAWRTPGQYGYTF.

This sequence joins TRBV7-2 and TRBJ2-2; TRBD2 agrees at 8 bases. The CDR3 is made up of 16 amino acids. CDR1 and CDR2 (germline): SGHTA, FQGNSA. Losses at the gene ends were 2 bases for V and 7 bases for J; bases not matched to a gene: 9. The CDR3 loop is CASSLRREAPSGELFF. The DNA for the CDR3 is TGTGCCAGCAGCTTAAGGCGGGAGGCCCCCAGCGGGGAGCTGTTTTTT.

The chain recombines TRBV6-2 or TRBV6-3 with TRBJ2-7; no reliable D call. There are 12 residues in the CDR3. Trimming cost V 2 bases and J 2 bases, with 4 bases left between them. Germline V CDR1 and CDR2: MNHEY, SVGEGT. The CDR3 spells CASSYPTYEQYF. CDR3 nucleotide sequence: TGTGCCAGCAGTTACCCAACCTACGAGCAGTACTTC.

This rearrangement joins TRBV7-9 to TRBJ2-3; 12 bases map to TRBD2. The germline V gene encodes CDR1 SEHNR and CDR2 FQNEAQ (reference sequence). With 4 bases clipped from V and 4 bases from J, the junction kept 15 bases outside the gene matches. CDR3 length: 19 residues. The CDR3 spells CASSYLTSLAGGPADTQYF. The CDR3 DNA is TGTGCCAGCAGCTACCTAACGAGTCTAGCGGGAGGGCCCGCAGATACGCAGTATTTT.

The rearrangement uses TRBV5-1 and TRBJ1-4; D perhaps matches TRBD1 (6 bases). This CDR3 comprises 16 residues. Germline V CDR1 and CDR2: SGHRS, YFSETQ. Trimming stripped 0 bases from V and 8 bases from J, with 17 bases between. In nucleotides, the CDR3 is TGCGCCAGCAGCTTGGCCCCTCAGGGGTTGGGGGAAAAACTGTTTTTT. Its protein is CASSLAPQGLGEKLFF.

The CDR3 protein is CASKTAAGAGEQYF. The CDR3 region has the DNA TGTGCCAGTAAAACAGCTGCGGGAGCCGGCGAGCAGTACTTC. The V and J genes are TRBV19 and TRBJ2-7, with 7 bases fitting TRBD2. The V segment lost 7 bases and the J segment 6 bases; nucleotides outside the gene matches: 12. CDR1 is LNHDA and CDR2 is SQIVND in the germline V gene (reference sequence). CDR3 length: 14 amino acids.

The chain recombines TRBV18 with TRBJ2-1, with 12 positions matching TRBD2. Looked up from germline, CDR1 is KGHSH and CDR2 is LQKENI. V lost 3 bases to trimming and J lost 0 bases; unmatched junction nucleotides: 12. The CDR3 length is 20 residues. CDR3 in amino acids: CASSPRLTSGRTSSYNEQFF. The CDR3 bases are TGTGCCAGCTCACCTAGGCTGACTAGCGGGAGAACTAGCTCCTACAATGAGCAGTTCTTC.

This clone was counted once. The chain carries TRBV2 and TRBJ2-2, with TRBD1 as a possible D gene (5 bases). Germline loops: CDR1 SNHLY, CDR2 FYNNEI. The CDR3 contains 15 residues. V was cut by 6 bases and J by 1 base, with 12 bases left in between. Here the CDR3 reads CASRPLDKNTGELFF. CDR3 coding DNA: TGTGCCAGCAGGCCTCTGGACAAGAACACCGGGGAGCTGTTTTTT.

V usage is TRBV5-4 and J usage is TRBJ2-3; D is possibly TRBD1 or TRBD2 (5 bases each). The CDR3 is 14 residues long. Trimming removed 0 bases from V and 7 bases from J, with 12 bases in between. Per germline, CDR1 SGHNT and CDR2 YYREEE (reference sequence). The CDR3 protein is CASSLGGRENTQYF. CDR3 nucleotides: TGTGCCAGCAGCTTGGGGGGACGGGAAAATACGCAGTATTTT. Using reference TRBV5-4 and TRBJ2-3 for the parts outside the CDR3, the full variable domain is ETGVTQSPTHLIKTRGQQVTLRCSSQSGHNTVSWYQQALGQGPQFIFQYYREEENGRGNFPPRFSGLQFPNYSSELNVNALELDDSALYLCASSLGGRENTQYFGPGTRLTVL.